The present T cell receptor beta chain was sequenced within a study of T cells after yellow fever vaccination. The CDR3 runs 15 residues. The germline CDR1 and CDR2 sequences are SGHRS and YFSETQ. After removal of 7 bases from V and 4 bases from J, the junction contained 11 bases not matched to a gene. Study outcomes and limitations: Post-booster reappearance was seen for most primary-vaccination clones (about 96% CD4, about 88% CD8).

One entry per CDR3 protein results from TCRdb running MiXCR on the 5' RACE reads. The sample contains roughly 350,000 distinct CDR3 sequences, over 4% of which appear only once. This clonotype was seen a few times. Its antigen is still unknown. Sequencing used PBMCs, obtained 5 days after the yellow fever booster vaccination. This receptor was obtained from a man between 18 and 35 years old who received the YFV17D yellow fever vaccine. The chain uses TRBV5-1 and TRBJ1-1, with TRBD1 matching 9 bases. The CDR3, as DNA: TGCGCCAGCGGTGGACAGGGGATTTTAGGCACTGAAGCTTTCTTT. Residues: CASGGQGILGTEAFF.